This T cell receptor (beta chain) was sequenced during a study of blood T cell repertoires in COVID-19. On the study more broadly: T cells, B-cell-depleted T cells, or PBMCs supplied cDNA or gDNA.

Measured with immunoSEQ multiplex PCR; TCRdb has only the in-frame clones, and not every one. The sample yields 300,000 to 400,000 clones, roughly 88% seen once. This CDR3 has 14 amino acids. Deletions cut 5 bases from V and 9 bases from J, with 16 bases between. Germline V CDR1 and CDR2: KGHDR, SFDVKD. Sequenced material: peripheral blood. The receptor's source is a woman aged 45-65 years with active or convalescent COVID-19. The V gene is TRBV24-1, the J gene TRBJ1-5; D is unclear. The CDR3 DNA sequence: TGTGCCACCAGTGTTGCTGGGCCCGGGATGCCCCAGCATTTT. It yields the protein CATSVAGPGMPQHF.